This T cell receptor (beta chain) was captured by sequencing in a study of PD-L1 blockade in urothelial cancer. The wider study: Patients commenced atezolizumab at some point between 2014 and 2015, and it was given at 1,200 mg intravenously every 3 weeks.

Study-wide results and caveats: Enhanced expansion of tumor-associated blood clones at 3 weeks characterized durable-benefit patients.

Clones were read by immunoSEQ multiplex PCR, and TCRdb kept only the in-frame ones, dropping some. The data show tens of thousands of clones, about 86% seen once. Time point indicated: peripheral blood 6 weeks after treatment start. CDR3 length equals 15 residues. Trimming removed 1 base from V and 3 bases from J; junction bases left unmatched: 4. Germline lookup yields CDR1 MNHNS and CDR2 SASEGT. For this clone: Its antigen remains unknown.

V gene TRBV6-1 combines with J gene TRBJ2-7, with 9 positions matching TRBD2. This TCR was recovered from a man aged 60-69 years with urothelial cancer. The source was PBMCs, collected around atezolizumab (anti-PD-L1) treatment. CDR3 in DNA: TGTGCCAGCAGTGAAGGGCGGGGGGGCTTCTACGAGCAGTACTTC. The encoded protein is CASSEGRGGFYEQYF.